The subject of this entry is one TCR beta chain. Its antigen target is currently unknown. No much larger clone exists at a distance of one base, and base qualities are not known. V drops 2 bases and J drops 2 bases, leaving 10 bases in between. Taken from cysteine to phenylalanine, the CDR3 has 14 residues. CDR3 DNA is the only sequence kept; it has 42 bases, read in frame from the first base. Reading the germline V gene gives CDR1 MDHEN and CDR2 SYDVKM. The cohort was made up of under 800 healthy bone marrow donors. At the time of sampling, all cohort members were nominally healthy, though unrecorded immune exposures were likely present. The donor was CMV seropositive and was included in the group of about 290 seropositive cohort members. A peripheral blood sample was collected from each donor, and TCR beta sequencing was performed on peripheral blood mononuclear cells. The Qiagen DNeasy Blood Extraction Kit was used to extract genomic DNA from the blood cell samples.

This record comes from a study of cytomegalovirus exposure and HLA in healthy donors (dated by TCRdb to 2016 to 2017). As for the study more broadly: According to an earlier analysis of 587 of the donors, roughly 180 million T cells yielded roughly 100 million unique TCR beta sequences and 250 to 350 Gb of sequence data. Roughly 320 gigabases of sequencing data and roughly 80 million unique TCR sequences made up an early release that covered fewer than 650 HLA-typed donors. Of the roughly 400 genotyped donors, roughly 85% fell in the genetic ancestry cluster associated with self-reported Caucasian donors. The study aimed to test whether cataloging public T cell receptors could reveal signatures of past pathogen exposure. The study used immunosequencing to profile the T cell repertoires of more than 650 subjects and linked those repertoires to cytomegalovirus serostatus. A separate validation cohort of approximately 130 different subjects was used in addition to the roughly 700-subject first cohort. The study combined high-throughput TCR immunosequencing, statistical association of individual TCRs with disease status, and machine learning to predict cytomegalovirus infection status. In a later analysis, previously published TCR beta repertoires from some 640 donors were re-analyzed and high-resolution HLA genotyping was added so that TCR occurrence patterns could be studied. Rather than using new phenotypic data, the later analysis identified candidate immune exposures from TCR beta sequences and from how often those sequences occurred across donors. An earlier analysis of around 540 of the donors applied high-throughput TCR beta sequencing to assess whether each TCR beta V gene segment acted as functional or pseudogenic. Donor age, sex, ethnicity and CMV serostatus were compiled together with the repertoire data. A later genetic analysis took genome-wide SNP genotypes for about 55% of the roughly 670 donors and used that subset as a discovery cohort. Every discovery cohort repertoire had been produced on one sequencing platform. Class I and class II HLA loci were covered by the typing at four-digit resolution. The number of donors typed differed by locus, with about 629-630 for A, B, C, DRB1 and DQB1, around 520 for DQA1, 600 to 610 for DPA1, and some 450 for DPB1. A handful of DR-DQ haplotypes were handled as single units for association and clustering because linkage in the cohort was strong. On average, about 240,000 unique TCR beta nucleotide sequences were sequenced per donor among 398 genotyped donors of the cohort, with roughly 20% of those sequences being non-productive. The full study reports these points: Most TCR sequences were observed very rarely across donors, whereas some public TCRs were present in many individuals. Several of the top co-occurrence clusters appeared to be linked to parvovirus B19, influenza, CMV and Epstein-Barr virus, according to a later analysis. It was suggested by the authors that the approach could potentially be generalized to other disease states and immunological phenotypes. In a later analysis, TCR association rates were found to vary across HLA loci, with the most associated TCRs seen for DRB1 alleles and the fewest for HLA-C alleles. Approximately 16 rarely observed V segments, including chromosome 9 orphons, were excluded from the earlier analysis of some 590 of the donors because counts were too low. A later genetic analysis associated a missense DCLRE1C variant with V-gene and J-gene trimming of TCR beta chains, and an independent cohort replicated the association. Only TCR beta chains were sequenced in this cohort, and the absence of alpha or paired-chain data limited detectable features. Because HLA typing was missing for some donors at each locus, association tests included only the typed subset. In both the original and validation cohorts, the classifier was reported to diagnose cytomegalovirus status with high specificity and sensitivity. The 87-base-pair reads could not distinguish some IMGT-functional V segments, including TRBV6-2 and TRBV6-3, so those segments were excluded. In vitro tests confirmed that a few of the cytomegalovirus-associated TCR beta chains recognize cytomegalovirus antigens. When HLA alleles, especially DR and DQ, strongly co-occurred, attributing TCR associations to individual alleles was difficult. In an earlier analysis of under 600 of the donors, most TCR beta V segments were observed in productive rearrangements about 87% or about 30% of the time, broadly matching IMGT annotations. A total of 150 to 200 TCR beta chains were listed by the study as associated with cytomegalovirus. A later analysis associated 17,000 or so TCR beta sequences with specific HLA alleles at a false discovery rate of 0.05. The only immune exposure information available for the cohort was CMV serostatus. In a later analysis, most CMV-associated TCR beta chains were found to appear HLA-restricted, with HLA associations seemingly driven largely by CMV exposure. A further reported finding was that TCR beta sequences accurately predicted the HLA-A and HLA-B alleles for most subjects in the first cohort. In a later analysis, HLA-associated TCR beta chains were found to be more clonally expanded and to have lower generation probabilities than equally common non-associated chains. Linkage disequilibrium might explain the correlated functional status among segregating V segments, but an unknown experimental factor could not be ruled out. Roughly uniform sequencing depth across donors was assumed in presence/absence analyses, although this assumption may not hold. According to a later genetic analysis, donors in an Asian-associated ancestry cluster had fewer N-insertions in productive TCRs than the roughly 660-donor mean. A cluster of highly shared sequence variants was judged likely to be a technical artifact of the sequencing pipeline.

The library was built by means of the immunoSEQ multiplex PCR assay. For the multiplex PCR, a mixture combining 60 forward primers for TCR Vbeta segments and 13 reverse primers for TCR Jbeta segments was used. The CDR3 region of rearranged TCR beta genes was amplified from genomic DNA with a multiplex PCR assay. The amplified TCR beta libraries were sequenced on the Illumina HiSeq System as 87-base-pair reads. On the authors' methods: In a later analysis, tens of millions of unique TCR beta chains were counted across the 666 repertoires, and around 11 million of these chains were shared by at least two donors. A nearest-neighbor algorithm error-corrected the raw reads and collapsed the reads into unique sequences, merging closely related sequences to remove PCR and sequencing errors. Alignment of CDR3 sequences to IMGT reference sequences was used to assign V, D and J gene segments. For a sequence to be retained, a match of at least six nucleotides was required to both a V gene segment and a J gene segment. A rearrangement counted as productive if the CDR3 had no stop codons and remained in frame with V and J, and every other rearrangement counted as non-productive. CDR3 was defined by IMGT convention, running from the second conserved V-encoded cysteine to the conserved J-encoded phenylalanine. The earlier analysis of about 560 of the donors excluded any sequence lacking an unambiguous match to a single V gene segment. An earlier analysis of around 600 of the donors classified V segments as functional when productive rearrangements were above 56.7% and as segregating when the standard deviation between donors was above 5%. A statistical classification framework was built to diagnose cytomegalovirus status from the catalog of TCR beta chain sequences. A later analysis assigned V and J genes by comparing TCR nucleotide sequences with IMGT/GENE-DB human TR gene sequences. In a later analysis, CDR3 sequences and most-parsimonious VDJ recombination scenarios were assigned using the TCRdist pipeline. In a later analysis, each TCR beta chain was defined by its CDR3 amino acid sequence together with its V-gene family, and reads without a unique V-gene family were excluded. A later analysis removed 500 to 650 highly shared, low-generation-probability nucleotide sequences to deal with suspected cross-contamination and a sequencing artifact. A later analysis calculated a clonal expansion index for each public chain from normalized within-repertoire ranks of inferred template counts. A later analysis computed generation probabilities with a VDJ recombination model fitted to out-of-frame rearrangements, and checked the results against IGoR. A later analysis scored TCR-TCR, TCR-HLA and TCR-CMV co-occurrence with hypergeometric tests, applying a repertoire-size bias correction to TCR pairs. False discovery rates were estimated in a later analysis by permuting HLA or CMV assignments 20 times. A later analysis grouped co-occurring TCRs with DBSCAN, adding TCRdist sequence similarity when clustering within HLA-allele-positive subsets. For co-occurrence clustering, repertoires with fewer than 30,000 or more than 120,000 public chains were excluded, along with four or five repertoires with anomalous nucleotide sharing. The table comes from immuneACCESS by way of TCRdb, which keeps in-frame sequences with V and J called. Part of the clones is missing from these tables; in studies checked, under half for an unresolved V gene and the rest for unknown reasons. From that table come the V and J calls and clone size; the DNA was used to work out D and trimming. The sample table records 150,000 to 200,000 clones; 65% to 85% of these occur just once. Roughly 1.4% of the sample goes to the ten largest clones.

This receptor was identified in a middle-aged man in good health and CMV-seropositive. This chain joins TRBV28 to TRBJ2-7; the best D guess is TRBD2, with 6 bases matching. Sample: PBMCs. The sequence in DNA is TGTGCCAGCAGTTTAGCAAGCGGGCCCTACGAGCAGTACTTC. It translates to CASSLASGPYEQYF.